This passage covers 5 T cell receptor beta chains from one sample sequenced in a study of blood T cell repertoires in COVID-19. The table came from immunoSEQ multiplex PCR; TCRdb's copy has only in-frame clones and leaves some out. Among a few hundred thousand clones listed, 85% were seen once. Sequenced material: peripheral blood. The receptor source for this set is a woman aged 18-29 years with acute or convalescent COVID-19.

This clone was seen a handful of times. The CDR3 DNA sequence: TGTGCCAGCAGCCAAGGGAGGGAGTCTGGGACGCAGTATTTT. Protein: CASSQGRESGTQYF. The rearrangement joins TRBV3-1 (or the pseudogene TRBV3-2) to TRBJ2-3, with a weak D call TRBD2 (6 bases). The CDR3 is 14 amino acids. Trimming took off 1 base at V and 9 bases at J, with 14 bases between the two ends. Germline V gene data show CDR1 as LGHDT and CDR2 as YNNKEL (reference sequence).

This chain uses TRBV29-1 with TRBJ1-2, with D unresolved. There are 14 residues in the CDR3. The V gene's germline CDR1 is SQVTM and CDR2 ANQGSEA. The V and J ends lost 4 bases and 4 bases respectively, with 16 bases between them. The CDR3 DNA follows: TGCAGCGTTGGGAGTGGCTACCGGCTCTATGGCTACACCTTC. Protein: CSVGSGYRLYGYTF.

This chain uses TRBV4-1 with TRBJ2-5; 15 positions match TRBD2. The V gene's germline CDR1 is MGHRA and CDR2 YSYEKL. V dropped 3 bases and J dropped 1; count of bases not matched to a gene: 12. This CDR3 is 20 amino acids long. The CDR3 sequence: CASSHPGIGLAGGTQETQYF. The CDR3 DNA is TGCGCCAGCAGCCACCCCGGGATTGGACTAGCGGGGGGGACCCAAGAGACCCAGTACTTC.

Here the CDR3 reads CSVTPGGEAFF. The CDR3 nucleotides read TGCAGCGTTACCCCGGGGGGTGAAGCTTTCTTT. This chain connects TRBV29-1 to TRBJ1-1; tentative D call: TRBD1 (5 bases). CDR3 length: 11 amino acids. V lost 5 bases, J lost 7 bases, and 11 bases lay in between. Looked up from germline, CDR1 is SQVTM and CDR2 is ANQGSEA.

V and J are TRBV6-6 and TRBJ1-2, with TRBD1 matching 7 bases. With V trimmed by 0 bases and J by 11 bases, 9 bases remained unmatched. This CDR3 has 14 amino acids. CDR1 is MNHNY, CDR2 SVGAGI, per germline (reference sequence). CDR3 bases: TGTGCCAGCAGTTACTCAGAACAGGGGCCGGGATACACCTTC. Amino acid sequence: CASSYSEQGPGYTF.